This T cell receptor (beta chain) was recovered during a study of early T cells in non-severe SARS-CoV-2 infection. Study in general: Bulk RNA isolated from unsorted whole blood underwent sequencing; chains were not paired.

TCRdb itself ran the 5' RACE reads through MiXCR, one entry per CDR3 protein. Of around 67,000 distinct CDR3 sequences listed, over 10% are singletons. The CDR3 has 12 amino acids. The germline V gene encodes CDR1 SGHAT and CDR2 FQNNGV. Deletions cut 5 bases from V and 9 bases from J, with 13 bases between. Source: whole blood, taken at baseline. The chain is built from TRBV11-2 and TRBJ2-5, with D tentatively TRBD1 or TRBD2 (5 bases each). This TCR came from an adult who was a healthcare worker with PCR-confirmed SARS-CoV-2 infection or an uninfected control (not recorded which). The CDR3 DNA is TGTGCCAGCAGCAGGGACCCTCGGGCCCAGTACTTC. Its protein product is CASSRDPRAQYF. Combining the CDR3 with reference TRBV11-2 and TRBJ2-5 gives the whole variable domain EAGVAQSPRYKIIEKRQSVAFWCNPISGHATLYWYQQILGQGPKLLIQFQNNGVVDDSQLPKDRFSAERLKGVDSTLKIQPAKLEDSAVYLCASSRDPRAQYFGPGTRLLVL.